Presented here are 24 T cell receptor beta chains from one specimen sequenced in a study of CD8 T cells in ankylosing spondylitis (dated by TCRdb to 2016 to 2017). To prepare the library, 5' RACE was applied. The reads were generated on an Illumina HiSeq 2500. Using fastp trimming at Q25 and MiXCR clonotype assembly, TCRdb reanalyzed the public sequencing data and kept in-frame beta chains. Each record represents a unique CDR3 protein, reported with the most common genes and DNA among its rows. The table for this sample lists a few hundred thousand distinct CDR3 sequences; around a tenth of them were counted only once. The ten biggest clones cover around 8.4% of the sample. The sample taken for sequencing was blood, either unsorted or a sorted T cell fraction (not recorded which). The receptors stem from a female donor with ankylosing spondylitis or in good health (not recorded which).

The sample holds many counts of this clonotype. In nucleotides, the CDR3 is TGCAGCGCATCTGGACAGTTGAACACTGAAGCTTTCTTT. Encoded protein: CSASGQLNTEAFF. The V call is TRBV29-1, the J call TRBJ1-1, with D perhaps matching TRBD1 (6 bases). The CDR3 consists of 13 residues. Per the germline V gene, CDR1 is SQVTM and CDR2 is ANQGSEA. Trimming cost V 7 bases and J 0 bases, with 12 bases left between them.

The table lists this clonotype with many counts. The CDR3 DNA reads TGTGCCAGCAGTTTCCCCCCGATTCCCACCTACGAGCAGTACTTC. It yields the protein CASSFPPIPTYEQYF. V and J are TRBV28 and TRBJ2-7; D gene uncertain. The V end lost 3 bases, the J end lost 2 bases, and 14 bases lay between the germline ends. The CDR3 length is 15 residues. Germline V gene data show CDR1 as MDHEN and CDR2 as SYDVKM.

This clonotype has at least ten counts. This chain joins TRBV5-1 and TRBJ2-3, with 7 bases identical to TRBD1. The length of the CDR3 is 15 residues. Unmatched junction bases numbered 6, after V lost 4 bases and J lost 1 base. CDR1 SGHRS and CDR2 YFSETQ come from the germline V gene. CDR3 DNA: TGCGCCAGCAGCCGAGAAGGACAGGGCACAGATACGCAGTATTTT. This encodes CASSREGQGTDTQYF.

This clonotype was seen more than once but under ten times. The V gene is TRBV18, the J gene TRBJ1-1; possible D gene TRBD1, 5 bases. This CDR3 is built from 16 residues. V was clipped by 3 bases and J by 0 bases, with 14 bases between them. Germline values: CDR1 KGHSH, CDR2 LQKENI. The CDR3 nucleotides read TGTGCCAGCTCACCTCAAACAGGACGATTGAACACTGAAGCTTTCTTT. This encodes CASSPQTGRLNTEAFF.

This clonotype was counted ten times or more. The chain links TRBV20-1 to TRBJ2-2, with D perhaps TRBD1 (6 bases). CDR1 is DFQATT and CDR2 is SNEGSKA in the germline V gene (reference sequence). V was trimmed by 4 bases and J by 0 bases, leaving 9 bases between them. CDR3 length equals 14 residues. The CDR3 region has the DNA TGCAGTGCTACAGGGGCAACGAACACCGGGGAGCTGTTTTTT. This sequence encodes CSATGATNTGELFF.

J is TRBJ1-1 and V is TRBV18; D remains ambiguous. This CDR3 contains 15 residues. Germline loops: CDR1 KGHSH, CDR2 LQKENI. The V gene lost 2 bases and the J gene lost 1 base, with 11 bases spanning the gap. The CDR3 DNA follows: TGTGCCAGCTCACCATTTGGCGGACCGAACACTGAAGCTTTCTTT. This sequence encodes CASSPFGGPNTEAFF.

This clonotype has a count of ten or more. The V and J genes are TRBV5-6 and TRBJ1-2; D is uncertain. Trimming left V 5 bases short and J 8 bases short, with 13 bases between. The CDR3 extends over 12 amino acids. CDR1 and CDR2 from the germline V gene are SGHDT and YYEEEE. CDR3 sequence: CASSPPLGGYTF. The CDR3 DNA follows: TGTGCCAGCAGTCCTCCACTTGGGGGCTACACCTTC.

This clonotype showed up many times. The V gene is TRBV20-1, the J gene TRBJ2-4, with no clear D. This CDR3 is 12 amino acids long. Germline lookup yields CDR1 DFQATT and CDR2 SNEGSKA (reference sequence). Trimming took 2 bases from V and 3 from J, leaving 5 bases between them. The CDR3 region has the DNA TGCAGTGCTAGACTACTCAAAAACATTCAGTACTTC. It encodes CSARLLKNIQYF.

The J gene is TRBJ2-1, the V gene TRBV20-1; D is ambiguous. CDR1 and CDR2 from the germline V gene are DFQATT and SNEGSKA (reference sequence). This CDR3 is built from 13 residues. V dropped 5 bases and J dropped 2 bases, with 10 bases sitting between them. The CDR3 loop is CSADSSAYNEQFF. CDR3 DNA sequence: TGCAGTGCTGACTCCTCCGCCTACAATGAGCAGTTCTTC.

This clonotype was counted a few times. The chain combines TRBV27 with TRBJ2-1; TRBD2 matches 15 bases. Germline CDR1 MNHEY, CDR2 SMNVEV (reference sequence). Germline trimming cut 5 bases from V and 7 bases from J; bases unmatched to any gene: 6. This CDR3 region has 16 residues. The CDR3 nucleotides read TGTGCCAGCAGTCTAAGGACTAGCGGGGGGGTAAATGAGCAGTTCTTC. Translating it yields CASSLRTSGGVNEQFF.

This clonotype was seen many times. The rearrangement joins TRBV5-1 to TRBJ1-1; tentatively, D is TRBD1 (5 bases). The germline V gene has CDR1 SGHRS and CDR2 YFSETQ. Trimming left V 2 bases short and J 1 base short, with 6 bases between. The CDR3 spans 13 residues. For the CDR3, the DNA is TGCGCCAGCAGCTTCGGACAGAACACTGAAGCTTTCTTT. It translates to CASSFGQNTEAFF.

This clonotype was picked up a small number of times. The chain is built from TRBV7-2 and TRBJ2-4; D perhaps matches TRBD1 (6 bases). V gave up 0 bases and J gave up 2 bases, with 8 bases separating them. The length of the CDR3 is 15 residues. The V gene's germline CDR1 is SGHTA and CDR2 FQGNSA. The CDR3 is CASSLAGQPKNIQYF. CDR3 bases: TGTGCCAGCAGCTTAGCGGGACAACCCAAAAACATTCAGTACTTC.

This clonotype was counted many times. The rearrangement links TRBV12-3 or TRBV12-4 to TRBJ1-1; D uncertain. This CDR3 is 14 amino acids long. Deletions cut 3 bases from V and 1 base from J, with 9 bases between. As DNA, the CDR3 is TGTGCCAGCAGTTTCAGGATATCGAACACTGAAGCTTTCTTT. Amino acids: CASSFRISNTEAFF.

As for this clonotype: One base away lies a much larger clone, so this may be a sequencing read error. The chain employs TRBV6-1 and TRBJ1-1; D uncertain. Germline CDR1 is MNHNS and CDR2 is SASEGT. This CDR3 spans 14 amino acids. The CDR3 spells CASSEQLTNNEAFF. The CDR3 nucleotides read TGTGCCAGCAGTGAACAGCTAACGAACAATGAAGCTTTCTTT.

This clonotype was detected ten times or more. The rearrangement uses TRBV7-6 and TRBJ2-1; D not resolved. The CDR3 loop spans 11 amino acids. With 8 bases removed from V and 8 bases from J, the gap between germline ends came to 10 bases. Germline-derived CDR1 and CDR2 are SGHVS and FNYEAQ. The CDR3 spells CASLDEDEQFF. The CDR3 nucleotides are TGTGCCAGCTTGGATGAGGATGAGCAGTTCTTC.

This clonotype came up many times. V usage is TRBV7-2 and J usage is TRBJ1-5; D is unclear. This CDR3 has 12 residues. V was pared by 3 bases and J by 5 bases, with 5 bases between. Germline CDR1 SGHTA, CDR2 FQGNSA. The CDR3 DNA sequence: TGTGCCAGCAGCTTGAGGGATCAGCCCCAGCATTTT. Translated, it gives CASSLRDQPQHF. The full variable domain, rest sourced from reference TRBV7-2 and TRBJ1-5, is GAGVSQSPSNKVTEKGKDVELRCDPISGHTALYWYRQSLGQGLEFLIYFQGNSAPDKSGLPSDRFSAERTGGSVSTLTIQRTQQEDSAVYLCASSLRDQPQHFGDGTRLSIL.

This sequence joins TRBV5-5 and TRBJ2-3; TRBD1 or TRBD2 may be the D gene (6 bases each). Germline CDR1 and CDR2: SGHKS and YYEKEE (reference sequence). The CDR3 has 16 amino acids. The V gene lost 4 bases and the J gene lost 0 bases, with 15 bases spanning the gap. CDR3 sequence: CASSGGVGGSTDTQYF. CDR3 DNA sequence: TGTGCCAGCAGCGGGGGCGTGGGGGGTAGCACAGATACGCAGTATTTT.

This clonotype has a count of ten or more. This chain joins TRBV20-1 and TRBJ1-1; perhaps TRBD1 as D (6 bases). The germline V gene encodes CDR1 DFQATT and CDR2 SNEGSKA (reference sequence). V lost 5 bases and J 1 base, leaving 8 bases between the germline ends. The CDR3 contains 12 residues. CDR3 sequence: CSAFRGNTEAFF. The CDR3 DNA follows: TGCAGTGCTTTCAGGGGGAACACTGAAGCTTTCTTT.

The rearrangement uses TRBV5-3 and TRBJ2-7; 7 nucleotides agree with TRBD2. TRBV5-3 carries the ORF label, with uncertain function. There are 15 residues in the CDR3. V lost 4 bases to trimming and J lost 4 bases; unmatched junction nucleotides: 11. The CDR3 protein is CARSPLQRGGYEQYF. The CDR3 region has the DNA TGTGCCAGAAGCCCCTTACAGCGGGGCGGGTACGAGCAGTACTTC.

The chain employs TRBV5-1 and TRBJ2-1; D is tentatively TRBD1 or TRBD2 (5 bases each). CDR3 size: 14 residues. Per the germline V gene, CDR1 is SGHRS and CDR2 is YFSETQ. V lost 4 bases and J 4 bases, leaving 12 bases between the germline ends. For the CDR3, the DNA is TGCGCCAGCAGCATAGGGGAGAGATACAATGAGCAGTTCTTC. Translating it yields CASSIGERYNEQFF.

This clonotype occurred many times. J is TRBJ2-7 and V is TRBV20-1; 9 nucleotides align to TRBD2. V dropped 1 base and J dropped 0; count of bases not matched to a gene: 10. The germline V gene encodes CDR1 DFQATT and CDR2 SNEGSKA (reference sequence). This CDR3 is 17 amino acids long. This chain's CDR3 is CSARGVASGKSSYEQYF. The DNA for the CDR3 is TGCAGTGCTAGAGGCGTGGCTAGCGGGAAAAGCTCCTACGAGCAGTACTTC.

This clonotype appeared many times. V gene TRBV11-1 combines with J gene TRBJ2-6; 7 bases agree with TRBD2. V shed 8 bases and J 2 bases; nucleotides not matched to a gene: 15. The CDR3 extends over 18 amino acids. Germline-derived CDR1 and CDR2 are SGHAT and FQDESV (reference sequence). The CDR3 DNA reads as TGTGCCAGCCTCAGTTCCCCCGGGGGGAGGGCTGGGGCCAACGTCCTGACTTTC. The encoded protein is CASLSSPGGRAGANVLTF.

This clonotype has at least ten counts. V and J are TRBV20-1 and TRBJ2-3; 7 bases match TRBD1. Trimming removed 6 bases from V and 0 bases from J; junction bases left unmatched: 12. The germline V gene encodes CDR1 DFQATT and CDR2 SNEGSKA (reference sequence). The CDR3 runs to 16 residues. CDR3 DNA: TGCAGTGCCCCTGATAGGGGGCAAGATAGCACAGATACGCAGTATTTT. Its translation is CSAPDRGQDSTDTQYF.

The rearrangement uses TRBV12-3 or TRBV12-4 and TRBJ1-2; 7 nucleotides align to TRBD1. V trimming: 9 bases; J trimming: 4 bases; junction bases outside the gene matches: 11. The CDR3 totals 14 residues. The CDR3 sequence is CASSLGTELYGYTF. In DNA, the CDR3 is TGTGCCAGTAGCCTCGGGACAGAACTCTATGGCTACACCTTC.